What follows are 18 T cell receptor beta chains derived from one specimen sequenced in a study of T cell responses to AZD1222 COVID-19 vaccine. Profiling relied on immunoSEQ multiplex PCR, and the TCRdb table lists in-frame clones only, not all of them. Of approximately 110,000 clones in the sample, roughly 88% were seen once. The specimen comprised peripheral blood, sampled on day 0 of AZD1222 vaccination. These receptors were collected from an adult in good health.

The chain links TRBV5-4 to TRBJ1-2; 8 bases align to TRBD1. The germline CDR1 and CDR2 sequences are SGHNT and YYREEE (reference sequence). V shed 1 base, J shed 5 bases, and the junction held 4 bases outside the gene matches. The CDR3 totals 14 residues. CDR3 in amino acids: CASSLRGTGYGYTF. The CDR3 bases are TGTGCCAGCAGCTTGCGGGGGACAGGATATGGCTACACCTTC.

This rearrangement joins TRBV14 to TRBJ1-1, with TRBD1 as a possible D gene (5 bases). Germline values: CDR1 SGHDN, CDR2 FVKESK. The CDR3 covers 15 residues. The ends were cut back, 0 bases at V and 5 bases at J, with 13 bases in the middle. CDR3 sequence reads: CASSQEGNGGTEAFF. The CDR3 nucleotides read TGTGCCAGCAGCCAAGAGGGCAATGGGGGTACTGAAGCTTTCTTT.

CDR3 residues: CASGLDHWDPQYF. DNA of the CDR3: TGTGCTAGTGGTTTGGACCATTGGGACCCACAGTATTTT. This sequence joins TRBV12-5 and TRBJ2-3; D possibly uses TRBD1 or TRBD2 (5 bases each). V was clipped by 1 base and J by 12 bases, with 14 bases between them. The CDR3 is 13 residues long. The germline V gene has CDR1 LGHNT and CDR2 FRNRAP.

This sequence joins TRBV4-1 and TRBJ2-7; weak D call: TRBD1 (5 bases). CDR1 and CDR2 (germline): MGHRA, YSYEKL. The CDR3 has 15 residues. Trimming left V 0 bases short and J 1 base short, with 10 bases between. The CDR3 nucleotides are TGCGCCAGCAGCCAAGAGGCAGGGATTTCCTACGAGCAGTACTTC. Protein: CASSQEAGISYEQYF.

This clone occurred a few times. The chain recombines TRBV6-2 or TRBV6-3 with TRBJ1-5; possible D gene TRBD1, 6 bases. The CDR3 sequence is 14 residues long. Germline CDR1 is MNHEY and CDR2 is SVGEGT. Between the trimmed V and J ends, which lost 6 bases and 4 bases, there was a span of 13 bases. CDR3 protein: CASSQGSENQPQHF. CDR3 coding DNA: TGTGCCAGCAGCCAGGGGTCGGAGAATCAGCCCCAGCATTTT.

This chain links TRBV12-1 with TRBJ1-5. TRBV12-1 is designated a pseudogene. CDR3 length equals 16 residues. CDR3 residues: CASSFELCLWGQPQHF. DNA of the CDR3: TGTGCCAGCAGCTTTGAGTTATGTTTGTGGGGTCAGCCCCAGCATTTT.

Here the CDR3 DNA reads TGTGCCAGCAGCTCGACAGGGGAGGTGGGATACAATGAGCAGTTCTTC. Translated, it gives CASSSTGEVGYNEQFF. The gene calls are TRBV5-8 and TRBJ2-1, with 8 bases fitting TRBD1. The ends lost 3 bases at V and 4 bases at J; junction bases unmatched: 9. CDR3 length equals 16 residues. CDR1 is SGHTS, CDR2 YDEGEE, per germline.

This sequence joins TRBV9 and TRBJ1-6, with D perhaps matching TRBD1 (5 bases). The CDR3 length is 14 residues. V lost 0 bases and J lost 7, with 8 bases in between. Germline values: CDR1 SGDLS, CDR2 YYNGEE. CDR3 in amino acids: CASSVEGLNSPLHF. The DNA of the CDR3 is TGTGCCAGCAGCGTAGAGGGGCTCAATTCACCCCTCCACTTT.

CDR3 loop: CASRNRVEGYTF. Here the CDR3 DNA reads TGTGCCAGTAGAAACCGGGTGGAAGGCTACACCTTC. J is TRBJ1-2 and V is TRBV19; no definite D call. The germline V and J ends were trimmed by 6 bases and 8 bases, with 13 bases remaining between them. Germline V gene lookup returns CDR1 LNHDA and CDR2 SQIVND (reference sequence). This CDR3 spans 12 amino acids.

The chain has TRBV2 and TRBJ2-5; possibly TRBD1 or TRBD2 for D (5 bases each). The CDR3 is 13 residues long. V was trimmed by 8 bases and J by 2 bases, leaving 12 bases between them. Germline CDR1 is SNHLY and CDR2 is FYNNEI. The CDR3 DNA is TGTGCCAGCGTGAGGGACCGACAAGAGACCCAGTACTTC. It is translated as CASVRDRQETQYF.

The chain carries TRBV7-8 and TRBJ2-5; tentative D call: TRBD1 (5 bases). V shed 5 bases and J shed 0 bases, with 10 bases lying between them. This CDR3 comprises 14 residues. The V gene's germline CDR1 is SGHVS and CDR2 FQNEAQ. CDR3 sequence reads: CASSPNRYQETQYF. As DNA, the CDR3 is TGTGCCAGCAGCCCCAACAGGTACCAAGAGACCCAGTACTTC.

The DNA of the CDR3 is TGTGCCAGCAGCTTTCAGAGACTAGCGGCGATTCGGCCCGAGCAGTACTTC. Translated, it gives CASSFQRLAAIRPEQYF. The chain couples TRBV5-6 to TRBJ2-7; the match to TRBD2 covers 9 bases. Germline V gene lookup returns CDR1 SGHDT and CDR2 YYEEEE. CDR3 size: 17 residues. V was pared by 2 bases and J by 6 bases, with 15 bases of the junction left unmatched.

This clone has only a few counts. Sequence at one end of the junction differs from germline and may be a read error. This chain links TRBV10-1 with TRBJ2-7; 7 positions agree with TRBD1. CDR1 is WNHNN and CDR2 is SYGVQD in the germline V gene (reference sequence). The CDR3 sequence is 9 residues long. The CDR3 loop reads CASGQGDHF. CDR3 DNA sequence: TGCGCCAGCGGGCAGGGGGACCACTTC.

CDR3 sequence reads: CASSSDRMRPQHF. CDR3 nucleotide sequence: TGTGCCAGCAGCTCGGACCGAATGCGGCCCCAGCATTTT. This chain uses TRBV7-2 with TRBJ1-5; D is unclear. CDR1 and CDR2 (germline): SGHTA, FQGNSA. This CDR3 comprises 13 residues. Between the trimmed V and J ends, which lost 4 bases and 9 bases, there was a span of 13 bases.

V is TRBV19 and J is TRBJ2-5; D may match TRBD1 or TRBD2 (6 bases each). The CDR3 runs to 13 residues. Looked up from germline, CDR1 is LNHDA and CDR2 is SQIVND (reference sequence). Between the trimmed V and J ends, which lost 7 bases and 7 bases, there was a span of 16 bases. CDR3 sequence (DNA): TGTGCCAGTACTCCCGAGGGGGGCGGGACCCAGTACTTC. Translated, it gives CASTPEGGGTQYF.

The chain couples TRBV7-8 to TRBJ2-5, with D unclear. The CDR3 has 15 residues. V shed 2 bases and J shed 3 bases, with 13 bases lying between them. Germline loops: CDR1 SGHVS, CDR2 FQNEAQ. CDR3 nucleotide sequence: TGTGCCAGCAGCTTAAGTAGGCTATTAAAAGAGACCCAGTACTTC. This translates into CASSLSRLLKETQYF.

The V call is TRBV6-2 or TRBV6-3, the J call TRBJ1-1; D not certain. Germline assignment: CDR1 MNHEY and CDR2 SVGEGT. Deletions cut 1 base from V and 1 base from J, with 10 bases between. There are 15 residues in the CDR3. CDR3 loop: CASSYWRDWNTEAFF. The CDR3, as DNA: TGTGCCAGCAGTTACTGGAGGGATTGGAACACTGAAGCTTTCTTT.

The chain links TRBV12-3 or TRBV12-4 to TRBJ1-2; D remains ambiguous. With 3 bases removed from V and 2 bases from J, the gap between germline ends came to 4 bases. This CDR3 has 12 amino acids. The CDR3 loop is CASSFLNYGYTF. CDR3 nucleotides: TGTGCCAGCAGTTTCCTAAACTATGGCTACACCTTC.